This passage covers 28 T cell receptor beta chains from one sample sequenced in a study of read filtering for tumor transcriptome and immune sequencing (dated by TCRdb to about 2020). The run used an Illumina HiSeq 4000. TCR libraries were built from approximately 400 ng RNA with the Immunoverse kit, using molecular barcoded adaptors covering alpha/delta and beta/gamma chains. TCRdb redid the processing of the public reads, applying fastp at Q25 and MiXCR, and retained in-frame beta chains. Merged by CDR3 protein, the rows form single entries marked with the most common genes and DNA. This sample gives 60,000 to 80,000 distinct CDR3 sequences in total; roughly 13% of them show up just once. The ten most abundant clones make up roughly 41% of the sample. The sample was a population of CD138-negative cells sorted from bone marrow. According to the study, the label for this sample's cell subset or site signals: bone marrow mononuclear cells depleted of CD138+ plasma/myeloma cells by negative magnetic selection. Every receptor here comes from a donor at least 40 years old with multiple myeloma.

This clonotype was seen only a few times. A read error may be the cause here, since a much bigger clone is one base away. The CDR3 protein is CAISQTSGRGNGQFF. The CDR3 coding sequence is TGTGCCATCAGTCAGACTAGCGGGAGAGGGAATGGGCAGTTCTTC. This sequence joins TRBV10-3 and TRBJ2-1, with 12 bases that match TRBD2. This CDR3 has 15 residues. Germline values: CDR1 ENHRY, CDR2 SYGVKD.

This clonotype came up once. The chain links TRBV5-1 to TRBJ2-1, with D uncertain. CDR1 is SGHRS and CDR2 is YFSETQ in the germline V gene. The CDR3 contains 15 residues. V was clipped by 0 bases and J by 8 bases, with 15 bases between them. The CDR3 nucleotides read TGCGCCAGCAGCTTGGTGGCCAAGAGAGAGGATGAGCAGTTCTTC. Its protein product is CASSLVAKREDEQFF.

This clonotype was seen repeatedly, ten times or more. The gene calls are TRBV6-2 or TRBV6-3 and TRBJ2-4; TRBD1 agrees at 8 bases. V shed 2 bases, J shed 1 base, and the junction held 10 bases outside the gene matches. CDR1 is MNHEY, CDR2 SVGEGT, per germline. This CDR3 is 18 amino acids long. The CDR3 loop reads CASSYPTNRGWAKNIQYF. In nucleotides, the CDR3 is TGTGCCAGCAGTTACCCTACTAACAGGGGGTGGGCCAAAAACATTCAGTACTTC.

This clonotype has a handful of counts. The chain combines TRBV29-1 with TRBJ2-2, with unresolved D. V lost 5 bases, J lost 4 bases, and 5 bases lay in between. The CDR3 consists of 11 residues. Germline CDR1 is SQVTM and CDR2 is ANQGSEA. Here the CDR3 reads CSVRFTGELFF. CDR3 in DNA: TGCAGCGTTCGATTCACCGGGGAGCTGTTTTTT.

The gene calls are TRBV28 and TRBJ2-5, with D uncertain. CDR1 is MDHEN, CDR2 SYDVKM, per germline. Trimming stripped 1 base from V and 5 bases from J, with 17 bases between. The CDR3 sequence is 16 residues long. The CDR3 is CASSLLRSDGAETQYF. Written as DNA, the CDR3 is TGTGCCAGCAGTTTATTGAGAAGCGACGGCGCGGAGACCCAGTACTTC. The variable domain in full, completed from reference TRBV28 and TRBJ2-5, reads DVKVTQSSRYLVKRTGEKVFLECVQDMDHENMFWYRQDPGLGLRLIYFSYDVKMKEKGDIPEGYSVSREKKERFSLILESASTNQTSMYLCASSLLRSDGAETQYFGPGTRLLVL.

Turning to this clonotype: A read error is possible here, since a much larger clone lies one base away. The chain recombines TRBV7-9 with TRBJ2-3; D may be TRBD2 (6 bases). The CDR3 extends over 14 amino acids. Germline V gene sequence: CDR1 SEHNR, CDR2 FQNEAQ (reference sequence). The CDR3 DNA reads TGTGGCAGCAGCTGGAGCGGGAGCACAGATACGCAGTATTTT. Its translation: CGSSWSGSTDTQYF.

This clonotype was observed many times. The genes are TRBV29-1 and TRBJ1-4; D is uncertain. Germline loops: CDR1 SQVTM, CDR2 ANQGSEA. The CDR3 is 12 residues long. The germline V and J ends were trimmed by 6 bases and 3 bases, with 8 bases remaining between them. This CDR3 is CSVSDSNEKLFF. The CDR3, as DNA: TGCAGCGTATCAGATTCTAATGAAAAACTGTTTTTT. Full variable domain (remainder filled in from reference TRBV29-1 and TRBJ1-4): SAVISQKPSRDICQRGTSLTIQCQVDSQVTMMFWYRQQPGQSLTLIATANQGSEATYESGFVIDKFPISRPNLTFSTLTVSNMSPEDSSIYLCSVSDSNEKLFFGSGTQLSVL.

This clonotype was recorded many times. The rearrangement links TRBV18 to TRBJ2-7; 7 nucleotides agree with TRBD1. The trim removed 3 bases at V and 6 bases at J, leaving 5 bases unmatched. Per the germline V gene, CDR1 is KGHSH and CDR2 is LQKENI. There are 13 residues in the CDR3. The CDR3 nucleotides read TGTGCCAGCTCACCCGGGACAGCGGTCGAGCAGTACTTC. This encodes CASSPGTAVEQYF.

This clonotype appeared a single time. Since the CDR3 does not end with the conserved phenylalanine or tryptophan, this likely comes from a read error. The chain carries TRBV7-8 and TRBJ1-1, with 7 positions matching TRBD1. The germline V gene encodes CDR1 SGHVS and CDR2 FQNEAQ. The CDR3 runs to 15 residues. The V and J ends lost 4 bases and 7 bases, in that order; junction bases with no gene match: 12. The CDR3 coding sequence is TGTGCCAGCAGCTCTACCAGACAGGGAGGGGTTGAAGCTTTCTTG. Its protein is CASSSTRQGGVEAFL.

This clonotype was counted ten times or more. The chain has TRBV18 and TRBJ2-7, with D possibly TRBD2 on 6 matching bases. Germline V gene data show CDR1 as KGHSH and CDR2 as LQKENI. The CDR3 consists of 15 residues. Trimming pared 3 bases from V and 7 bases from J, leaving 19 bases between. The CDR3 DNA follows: TGTGCCAGCTCACCGGGCGGGATTAGGGCCTGGGAGCAGTACTTC. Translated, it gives CASSPGGIRAWEQYF.

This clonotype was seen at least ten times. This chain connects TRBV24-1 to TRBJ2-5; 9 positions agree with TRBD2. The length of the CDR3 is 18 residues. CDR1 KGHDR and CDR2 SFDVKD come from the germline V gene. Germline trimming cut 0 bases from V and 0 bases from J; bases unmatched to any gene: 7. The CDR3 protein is CATSDLSSGRPNQETQYF. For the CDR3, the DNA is TGTGCCACCAGTGATTTGAGTAGCGGGAGACCGAACCAAGAGACCCAGTACTTC.

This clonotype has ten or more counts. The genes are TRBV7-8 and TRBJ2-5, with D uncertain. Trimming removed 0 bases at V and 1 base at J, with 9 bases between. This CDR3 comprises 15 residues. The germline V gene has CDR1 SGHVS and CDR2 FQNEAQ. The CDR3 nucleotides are TGTGCCAGCAGCTTAGCGAGCAGGTTCCAAGAGACCCAGTACTTC. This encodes CASSLASRFQETQYF.

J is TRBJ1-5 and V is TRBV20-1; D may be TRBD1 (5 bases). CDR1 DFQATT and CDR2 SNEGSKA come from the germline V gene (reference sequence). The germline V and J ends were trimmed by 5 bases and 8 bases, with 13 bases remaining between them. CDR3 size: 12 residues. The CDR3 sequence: CSAPRGSEPQHF. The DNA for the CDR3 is TGCAGTGCTCCCCGGGGGTCCGAGCCCCAGCATTTT.

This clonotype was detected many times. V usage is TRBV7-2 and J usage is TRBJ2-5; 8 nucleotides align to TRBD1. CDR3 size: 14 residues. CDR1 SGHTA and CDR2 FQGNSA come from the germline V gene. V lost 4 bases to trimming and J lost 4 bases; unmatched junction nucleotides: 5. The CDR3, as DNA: TGTGCCAGCAGCTCGGACAGGGCCGTAGAGACCCAGTACTTC. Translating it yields CASSSDRAVETQYF. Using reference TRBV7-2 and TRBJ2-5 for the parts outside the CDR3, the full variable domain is GAGVSQSPSNKVTEKGKDVELRCDPISGHTALYWYRQSLGQGLEFLIYFQGNSAPDKSGLPSDRFSAERTGGSVSTLTIQRTQQEDSAVYLCASSSDRAVETQYFGPGTRLLVL.

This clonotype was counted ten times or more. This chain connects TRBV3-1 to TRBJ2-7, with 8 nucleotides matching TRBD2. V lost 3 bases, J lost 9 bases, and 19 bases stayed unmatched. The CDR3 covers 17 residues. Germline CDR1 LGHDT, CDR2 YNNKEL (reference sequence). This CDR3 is CASSHEGVAGPLLGQYF. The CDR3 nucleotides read TGTGCCAGCAGCCACGAGGGAGTAGCGGGACCCCTCCTAGGGCAGTACTTC.

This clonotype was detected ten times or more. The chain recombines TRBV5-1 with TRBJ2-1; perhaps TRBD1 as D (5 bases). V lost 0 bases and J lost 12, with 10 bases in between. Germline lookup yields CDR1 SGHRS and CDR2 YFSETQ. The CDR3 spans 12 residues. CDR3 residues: CASSLEGSGQFF. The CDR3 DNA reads TGCGCCAGCAGCTTGGAGGGGTCCGGGCAGTTCTTC.

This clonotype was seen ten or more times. Here the CDR3 reads CSIGGTTSYNEQFF. The CDR3 DNA follows: TGCAGTATAGGGGGGACTACCTCCTACAATGAGCAGTTCTTC. The chain combines TRBV20-1 with TRBJ2-1, with D maybe TRBD2 (7 bases). Germline V lookup: CDR1 DFQATT, CDR2 SNEGSKA (reference sequence). CDR3 length: 14 residues. Trimming removed 8 bases from V and 0 bases from J, with 14 bases in between.

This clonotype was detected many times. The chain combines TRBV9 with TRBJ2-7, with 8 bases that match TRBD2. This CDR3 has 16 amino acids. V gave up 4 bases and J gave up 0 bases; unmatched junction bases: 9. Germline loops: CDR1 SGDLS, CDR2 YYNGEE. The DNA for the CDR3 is TGTGCCAGCAGCCCTGAACTGACTAGCGCCTCCTACGAGCAGTACTTC. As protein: CASSPELTSASYEQYF. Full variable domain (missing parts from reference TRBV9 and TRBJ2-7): DSGVTQTPKHLITATGQRVTLRCSPRSGDLSVYWYQQSLDQGLQFLIQYYNGEERAKGNILERFSAQQFPDLHSELNLSSLELGDSALYFCASSPELTSASYEQYFGPGTRLTVT.

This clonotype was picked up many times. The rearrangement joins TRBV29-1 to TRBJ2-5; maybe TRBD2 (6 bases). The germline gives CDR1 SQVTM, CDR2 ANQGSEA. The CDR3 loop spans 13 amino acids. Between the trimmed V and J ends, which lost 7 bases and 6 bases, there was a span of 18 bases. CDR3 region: CSGAGSSGQTQYF. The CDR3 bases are TGCAGCGGGGCGGGGTCTTCGGGGCAGACCCAGTACTTC. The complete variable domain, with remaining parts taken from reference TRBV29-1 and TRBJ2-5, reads SAVISQKPSRDICQRGTSLTIQCQVDSQVTMMFWYRQQPGQSLTLIATANQGSEATYESGFVIDKFPISRPNLTFSTLTVSNMSPEDSSIYLCSGAGSSGQTQYFGPGTRLLVL.

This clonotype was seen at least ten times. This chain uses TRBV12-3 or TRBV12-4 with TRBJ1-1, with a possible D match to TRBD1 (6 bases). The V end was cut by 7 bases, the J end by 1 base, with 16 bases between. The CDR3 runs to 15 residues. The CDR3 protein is CASKLMVQGNTEAFF. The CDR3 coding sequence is TGTGCCAGCAAGTTAATGGTACAGGGGAACACTGAAGCTTTCTTT.

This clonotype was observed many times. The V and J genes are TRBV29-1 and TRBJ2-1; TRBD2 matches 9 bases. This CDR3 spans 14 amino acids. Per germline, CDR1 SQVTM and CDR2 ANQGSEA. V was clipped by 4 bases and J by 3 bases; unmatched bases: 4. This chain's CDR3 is CSVGWREGYNEQFF. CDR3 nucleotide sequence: TGCAGCGTTGGATGGCGGGAGGGCTACAATGAGCAGTTCTTC.

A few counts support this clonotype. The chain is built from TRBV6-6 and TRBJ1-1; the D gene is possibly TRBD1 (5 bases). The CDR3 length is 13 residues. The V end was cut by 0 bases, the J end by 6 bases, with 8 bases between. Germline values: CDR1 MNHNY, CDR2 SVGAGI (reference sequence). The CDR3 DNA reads TGTGCCAGCAGTTACTCGGGGGACCCTGAAGCTTTCTTT. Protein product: CASSYSGDPEAFF.

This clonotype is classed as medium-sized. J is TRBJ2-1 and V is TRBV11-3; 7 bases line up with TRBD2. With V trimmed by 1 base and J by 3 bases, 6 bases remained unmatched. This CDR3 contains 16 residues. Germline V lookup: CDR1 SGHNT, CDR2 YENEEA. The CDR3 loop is CASSLVWRENYNEQFF. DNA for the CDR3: TGTGCCAGCAGCTTAGTATGGCGGGAGAACTACAATGAGCAGTTCTTC.

In DNA, the CDR3 is TGTGCCAGCTTACTTGGGGAAACTGAAGCTTTCTTT. Amino acids: CASLLGETEAFF. The rearrangement links TRBV6-1 to TRBJ1-1; D gene unclear. Germline CDR1 MNHNS, CDR2 SASEGT. V dropped 8 bases and J dropped 5 bases, with 12 bases sitting between them. There are 12 residues in the CDR3.

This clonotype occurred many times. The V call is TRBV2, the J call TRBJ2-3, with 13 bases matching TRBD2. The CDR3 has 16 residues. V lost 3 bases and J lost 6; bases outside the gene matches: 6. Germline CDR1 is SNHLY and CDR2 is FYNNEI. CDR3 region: CASSEQLAGGGDTQYF. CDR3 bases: TGTGCCAGCAGTGAGCAACTAGCGGGAGGGGGGGATACGCAGTATTTT.

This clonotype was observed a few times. CDR3 bases: TGCAGTGCTCCGTTACCCGGGACAGGGGGTACCGAGCAGTACTTC. Protein sequence: CSAPLPGTGGTEQYF. The genes are TRBV20-1 and TRBJ2-7; 11 nucleotides match TRBD1. Germline CDR1 and CDR2: DFQATT and SNEGSKA (reference sequence). V lost 5 bases and J lost 6; bases outside the gene matches: 12. This CDR3 is 15 amino acids long.

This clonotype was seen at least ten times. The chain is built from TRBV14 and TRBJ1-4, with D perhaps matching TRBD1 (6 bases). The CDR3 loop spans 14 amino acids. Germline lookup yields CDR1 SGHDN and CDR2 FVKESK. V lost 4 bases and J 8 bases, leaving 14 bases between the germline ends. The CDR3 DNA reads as TGTGCCAGCAGCCTACAGGGTGGGAAGGAAAAACTGTTTTTT. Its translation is CASSLQGGKEKLFF. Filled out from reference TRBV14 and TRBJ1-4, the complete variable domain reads EAGVTQFPSHSVIEKGQTVTLRCDPISGHDNLYWYRRVMGKEIKFLLHFVKESKQDESGMPNNRFLAERTGGTYSTLKVQPAELEDSGVYFCASSLQGGKEKLFFGSGTQLSVL.

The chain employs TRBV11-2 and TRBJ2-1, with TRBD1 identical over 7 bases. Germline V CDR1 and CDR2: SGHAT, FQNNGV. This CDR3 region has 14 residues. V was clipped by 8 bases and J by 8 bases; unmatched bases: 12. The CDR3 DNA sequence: TGTGCCAGCCCTCCACGGACAGGCGGCCATGAGCAGTTCTTC. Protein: CASPPRTGGHEQFF.